The 31 T cell receptor beta chains presented below share a single source sample, sequenced in a study of identical twins. Each CDR3 protein gets one entry after TCRdb re-called the 5' RACE reads with MiXCR. This sample has about 1.7 million distinct CDR3 sequences, with about 32% found just once. Sequenced input: cord blood. These receptor sequences come from a newborn girl in good health.

The V call is TRBV19, the J call TRBJ2-1; 9 bases are shared with TRBD2. V dropped 0 bases and J dropped 8; count of bases not matched to a gene: 8. Germline V CDR1 and CDR2: LNHDA, SQIVND (reference sequence). CDR3 length: 16 residues. CDR3 sequence: CASSIDFAGGRYEQFF. CDR3 in DNA: TGTGCCAGTAGTATAGATTTTGCGGGAGGGCGCTATGAGCAGTTCTTC. The full variable domain, completed using reference TRBV19 and TRBJ2-1, is DGGITQSPKYLFRKEGQNVTLSCEQNLNHDAMYWYRQDPGQGLRLIYYSQIVNDFQKGDIAEGYSVSREKKESFPLTVTSAQKNPTAFYLCASSIDFAGGRYEQFFGPGTRLTVL.

This rearrangement joins TRBV28 to TRBJ1-4; D is unclear. The CDR3 is 15 residues long. Germline lookup yields CDR1 MDHEN and CDR2 SYDVKM. V lost 5 bases and J 0 bases, leaving 10 bases between the germline ends. This CDR3 reads CASSTPLATNEKLFF. CDR3 DNA: TGTGCCAGCAGTACCCCATTAGCAACTAATGAAAAACTGTTTTTT.

The V call is TRBV7-9, the J call TRBJ2-1; 9 bases align to TRBD1. The germline V gene has CDR1 SEHNR and CDR2 FQNEAQ (reference sequence). V lost 5 bases, J lost 7 bases, and 9 bases stayed unmatched. This CDR3 region has 15 residues. The CDR3 spells CASSPGQGTRNEQFF. The CDR3 nucleotides read TGTGCCAGCAGCCCGGGACAGGGTACACGTAATGAGCAGTTCTTC.

This clonotype was picked up a small number of times. The chain is built from TRBV6-1 and TRBJ2-5; D gene ambiguous. The CDR3 length is 18 residues. Germline CDR1 reads MNHNS; CDR2 reads SASEGT. Trimming removed 0 bases at V and 1 base at J, with 18 bases between. The DNA for the CDR3 is TGTGCCAGCAGTGAAGCGAAGAGCCAGGCAGGATCCCAAGAGACCCAGTACTTC. This translates into CASSEAKSQAGSQETQYF.

The V gene is TRBV24-1, the J gene TRBJ2-2; no reliable D call. Trimming took 7 bases from V and 4 from J, leaving 6 bases between them. CDR1 and CDR2 (germline): KGHDR, SFDVKD. The CDR3 spans 12 residues. The CDR3 region is CATSPVTGELFF. In nucleotides, the CDR3 is TGTGCCACCAGCCCGGTCACCGGGGAGCTGTTTTTT.

This clonotype was picked up many times. The chain joins TRBV10-3 to TRBJ1-6, with 8 bases identical to TRBD1. V shed 0 bases, J shed 9 bases, and the junction held 4 bases outside the gene matches. CDR3 length: 15 residues. Per germline, CDR1 ENHRY and CDR2 SYGVKD. The CDR3 here is CAISESQTGGSPLHF. Written as DNA, the CDR3 is TGTGCCATCAGTGAGTCGCAAACAGGGGGTTCACCCCTCCACTTT.

The V gene is TRBV6-6, the J gene TRBJ1-5; D might be TRBD1 (6 bases). Trimming pared 5 bases from V and 1 base from J, leaving 12 bases between. The length of the CDR3 is 15 residues. Germline CDR1 reads MNHNY; CDR2 reads SVGAGI (reference sequence). For the CDR3, the DNA is TGTGCCAGCAGTACAGGGCCCGGGAGCAATCAGCCCCAGCATTTT. Translation gives CASSTGPGSNQPQHF.

This clonotype was detected only a few times. The chain joins TRBV20-1 to TRBJ1-2; D is unresolved. The CDR3 spans 13 residues. V lost 0 bases and J lost 5, with 10 bases in between. The germline V gene has CDR1 DFQATT and CDR2 SNEGSKA (reference sequence). In DNA, the CDR3 is TGCAGTGCTAGAGATCTATATGGGTATGGCTACACCTTC. As protein: CSARDLYGYGYTF.

The J gene is TRBJ2-7, the V gene TRBV30, with no clear D. Trimming removed 2 bases at V and 1 base at J, with 9 bases between. From germline, CDR1 is GTSNPN and CDR2 SVGIG (reference sequence). The CDR3 covers 13 residues. The DNA for the CDR3 is TGTGCCTGGAGTCCGGTCTGGTCCTACGAGCAGTACTTC. It yields the protein CAWSPVWSYEQYF.

In regard to this clonotype: At one end the junction does not follow the germline gene, possibly because of a read error. This chain connects TRBV20-1 to TRBJ2-1; TRBD2 matches at 9 bases. From germline, CDR1 is DFQATT and CDR2 SNEGSKA (reference sequence). The CDR3 spans 16 residues. As DNA, the CDR3 is TGCAGTGCTAGGGCTCGCGGGAGGGCCCAAATGAATGGGCAGTTCTTC. This translates into CSARARGRAQMNGQFF.

The V and J genes are TRBV12-3 or TRBV12-4 and TRBJ2-5, with D uncertain. This CDR3 is 15 amino acids long. V was clipped by 7 bases and J by 2 bases, with 17 bases between them. The CDR3 nucleotides are TGTGCCAGCACATCGTTTGAAGGGCGACAAGAGACCCAGTACTTC. Translation: CASTSFEGRQETQYF.

Here the CDR3 reads CASSYSNRRGTEAFF. The CDR3 DNA reads as TGTGCCAGCAGTTACTCGAACCGAAGGGGCACTGAAGCTTTCTTT. The chain uses TRBV6-2 or TRBV6-3 and TRBJ1-1; D is perhaps TRBD1 (5 bases). V gave up 0 bases and J gave up 4 bases, with 12 bases separating them. The CDR3 has 15 residues. Germline CDR1 reads MNHEY; CDR2 reads SVGEGT.

To note about this clonotype: At one of its ends the junction is not consistent with the germline gene, which may arise from a read error. The chain combines TRBV10-3 with TRBJ2-5; the match to TRBD1 covers 10 bases. Germline V gives CDR1 ENHRY, CDR2 SYGVKD. This CDR3 is 13 amino acids long. The CDR3 bases are TGTGCCATCAGCGGACAGGGGGGAGAGGCCCAGTACTTC. It encodes CAISGQGGEAQYF.

This chain joins TRBV3-1 and TRBJ1-1; 8 nucleotides agree with TRBD1. Germline V CDR1 and CDR2: LGHDT, YNNKEL (reference sequence). This CDR3 comprises 15 residues. J was trimmed by 1 base and V by 4 bases; bases with no gene match: 5. CDR3 residues: CASSPPGGKNTEAFF. DNA for the CDR3: TGTGCCAGCAGCCCCCCAGGGGGCAAGAACACTGAAGCTTTCTTT.

This clonotype was picked up a small number of times. The rearrangement joins TRBV10-2 to TRBJ2-3; possible D gene TRBD1, 5 bases. The V end lost 5 bases, the J end lost 2 bases, and 11 bases lay between the germline ends. Per germline, CDR1 WSHSY and CDR2 SAAADI. The CDR3 is 14 amino acids. CDR3: CASSSSRVTDTQYF. The CDR3 bases are TGCGCCAGCAGTTCGAGCAGGGTCACAGATACGCAGTATTTT.

Worth noting for this clonotype: A much larger clonotype is one base distant, so this may be a read error. V is TRBV5-1 and J is TRBJ2-7; 10 nucleotides align to TRBD2. CDR3 size: 15 residues. Germline V gene data show CDR1 as SGHRS and CDR2 as YFSETQ. DNA for the CDR3: TGCGCCACCAGCTTACTAGCGGGGTTCTCCTACGAGCAGTACTTC. This gives the protein CATSLLAGFSYEQYF.

This clonotype has more than one count but fewer than ten. The V gene is TRBV20-1, the J gene TRBJ1-5; the D is unclear. Germline V CDR1 and CDR2: DFQATT, SNEGSKA (reference sequence). V lost 3 bases and J lost 1, with 10 bases in between. The CDR3 totals 14 residues. The CDR3 here is CSASTMQSNQPQHF. CDR3 bases: TGCAGTGCTAGTACGATGCAGAGCAATCAGCCCCAGCATTTT.

This clonotype was recorded only once. The chain joins TRBV9 to TRBJ2-1, with D possibly matching TRBD1 (5 bases). With the DNA end fitting TRBJ2-7 better, the J assignment may be wrong. The germline V gene encodes CDR1 SGDLS and CDR2 YYNGEE. CDR3 size: 17 residues. CDR3 residues: CASSVRGDTTSYNEQYF. The DNA of the CDR3 is TGTGCCAGCAGCGTAAGGGGTGACACAACCTCCTACAATGAGCAGTACTTC.

Note on this clonotype: The junction differs from germline at one of its ends, possibly a read error. The rearrangement links TRBV6-1 to TRBJ2-6; either TRBD1 or TRBD2 may supply D (5 bases each). Germline lookup yields CDR1 MNHNS and CDR2 SASEGT. This CDR3 has 14 amino acids. Here the CDR3 DNA reads TGTGCCAGCAGTTCAGGGCGAGGGGCCAACGTCCCGACTTTC. Translated: CASSSGRGANVPTF.

The rearrangement joins TRBV15 to TRBJ1-4, with 8 bases matching TRBD1. Germline V gene sequence: CDR1 LNHNV, CDR2 YYDKDF (reference sequence). The CDR3 consists of 13 residues. V shed 8 bases and J 5 bases; nucleotides not matched to a gene: 4. The CDR3 here is CATDTGGNEKLFF. The CDR3 bases are TGTGCCACCGATACAGGGGGAAATGAAAAACTGTTTTTT.

The chain joins TRBV2 to TRBJ1-2, with 7 bases matching TRBD1. The CDR3 has 17 amino acids. V shed 7 bases, J shed 8 bases, and the junction held 22 bases outside the gene matches. Per germline, CDR1 SNHLY and CDR2 FYNNEI. The CDR3 reads CASTTLRQGTGLRGYTF. CDR3 sequence (DNA): TGTGCCAGCACCACCCTAAGACAGGGAACCGGTCTAAGAGGCTACACCTTC.

Only a few counts were recorded for this clonotype. V is TRBV4-1 and J is TRBJ2-3, with D possibly being TRBD1 or TRBD2 (5 bases each). The CDR3 consists of 16 residues. The germline CDR1 and CDR2 sequences are MGHRA and YSYEKL. V lost 1 base, J lost 0 bases, and 11 bases lay in between. The CDR3 DNA follows: TGCGCCAGCAGCCAAGTTACGGGACCGAGCACAGATACGCAGTATTTT. It translates to CASSQVTGPSTDTQYF.

This clonotype was picked up a small number of times. This rearrangement joins TRBV20-1 to TRBJ2-4; TRBD1 matches 7 bases. In germline, CDR1 is DFQATT, CDR2 SNEGSKA (reference sequence). The J segment lost 0 bases and the V segment lost 0 bases, leaving 11 bases of the junction unmatched. The CDR3 runs 18 residues. The CDR3 region is CSARDSFTGAKAKNIQYF. The CDR3 DNA follows: TGCAGTGCTAGAGATTCCTTTACAGGGGCGAAAGCCAAAAACATTCAGTACTTC.

The chain recombines TRBV6-2 or TRBV6-3 with TRBJ2-3; 7 nucleotides agree with TRBD1. Germline values: CDR1 MNHEY, CDR2 SVGEGT. J gave up 2 bases and V 2 bases, and 7 bases lay outside the gene matches. The CDR3 runs 16 residues. Here the CDR3 reads CASSYPNRGNTDTQYF. The CDR3 DNA follows: TGTGCCAGCAGTTACCCTAACAGGGGAAACACAGATACGCAGTATTTT.

This clonotype was counted a single time. The J gene is TRBJ1-1, the V gene TRBV23-1; 7 nucleotides match TRBD1. TRBV23-1 is recorded as an ORF, its role being uncertain. The CDR3 contains 14 residues. V gave up 3 bases and J gave up 5 bases; unmatched junction bases: 6. The chain's CDR3 is CASSHRGAKTEAFF. The CDR3, as DNA: TGCGCCAGCAGTCACAGGGGGGCAAAGACTGAAGCTTTCTTT.

This clonotype was seen a few times. The V and J genes are TRBV4-2 and TRBJ2-3, with D possibly matching TRBD1 (5 bases). Trimming removed 1 base at V and 1 base at J, with 9 bases between. Germline V lookup: CDR1 LGHNA, CDR2 YNFKEQ. The CDR3 spans 15 residues. This CDR3 reads CASSQVCRGTDTQYF. The CDR3 nucleotides are TGTGCCAGCAGCCAAGTATGCAGGGGCACAGATACGCAGTATTTT.

Only a few counts were recorded for this clonotype. V usage is TRBV27 and J usage is TRBJ1-2, with no clear D. The germline CDR1 and CDR2 sequences are MNHEY and SMNVEV (reference sequence). Trimming stripped 1 base from V and 0 bases from J, with 3 bases between. The CDR3 extends over 13 amino acids. The CDR3 DNA follows: TGTGCCAGCAGTTTATACACTAACTATGGCTACACCTTC. Protein product: CASSLYTNYGYTF.

This clonotype was counted once. V is TRBV20-1 and J is TRBJ2-5; perhaps D is TRBD1 or TRBD2 (5 bases each). Per the germline V gene, CDR1 is DFQATT and CDR2 is SNEGSKA (reference sequence). With 8 bases removed from V and 3 bases from J, the gap between germline ends came to 16 bases. The CDR3 has 13 residues. The CDR3 sequence: CSPSRDLKETQYF. CDR3 nucleotide sequence: TGCAGTCCCTCCCGGGACCTCAAAGAGACCCAGTACTTC.

This clonotype turned up a few times. The chain joins TRBV5-5 to TRBJ1-1, with D perhaps matching TRBD1 (5 bases). Germline V lookup: CDR1 SGHKS, CDR2 YYEKEE (reference sequence). The V end lost 1 base, the J end lost 0 bases, and 16 bases lay between the germline ends. This CDR3 spans 17 amino acids. The CDR3: CASSLHEGWGMNTEAFF. CDR3 in DNA: TGTGCCAGCAGCTTGCATGAGGGGTGGGGCATGAACACTGAAGCTTTCTTT.

This rearrangement joins TRBV10-3 to TRBJ1-1; 7 bases are shared with TRBD1. The germline V gene has CDR1 ENHRY and CDR2 SYGVKD. The length of the CDR3 is 15 residues. J was trimmed by 3 bases and V by 3 bases; bases with no gene match: 7. The CDR3 DNA reads TGTGCCATCAGTGATGTACAGGGGCAGGACACTGAAGCTTTCTTT. This encodes CAISDVQGQDTEAFF.

A few counts support this clonotype. The chain recombines TRBV4-2 with TRBJ2-4; D uncertain. The germline V gene has CDR1 LGHNA and CDR2 YNFKEQ. The CDR3 is 12 amino acids. Trimming removed 1 base at V and 10 bases at J, with 8 bases between. CDR3 sequence reads: CASSQGKGIQYF. As DNA, the CDR3 is TGTGCCAGCAGCCAAGGAAAAGGGATTCAGTACTTC.